Sequencing of this T cell receptor beta chain was carried out in a study of blood T cells in healthy people across ages. Through a sample-barcoded 5' primer and a J-beta primer mix, a second PCR was run for roughly 6 to 12 cycles. A template-switch adaptor with 12 random nucleotides tagged each cDNA molecule. From each sample, at least 3 million paired-end reads containing CDR3 were obtained. TCRdb re-analysed the 5' RACE reads in MiXCR, keeping a single row per CDR3 protein. The data show fewer than 800,000 distinct CDR3 sequences, roughly 32% seen once. This clonotype turned up a few times. Its antigen is currently unknown. At one end, the junction sequence differs from germline, possibly due to a read error. Whole-study findings and limits: Unsorted PBMCs prevented conclusive naive versus antigen-experienced comparison. CMV infection status of these donors was not known.

Germline values: CDR1 DFQATT, CDR2 SNEGSKA (reference sequence). The CDR3 covers 13 residues. The specimen sequenced was blood. The receptor was isolated from a woman older than 75 in good health. This rearrangement joins TRBV20-1 to TRBJ1-2; TRBD1 aligns across 7 bases. The CDR3 sequence is CSAGTALNYSYTF. The CDR3 nucleotides are TGCAGTGCAGGGACAGCGTTAAACTATAGCTACACCTTC.